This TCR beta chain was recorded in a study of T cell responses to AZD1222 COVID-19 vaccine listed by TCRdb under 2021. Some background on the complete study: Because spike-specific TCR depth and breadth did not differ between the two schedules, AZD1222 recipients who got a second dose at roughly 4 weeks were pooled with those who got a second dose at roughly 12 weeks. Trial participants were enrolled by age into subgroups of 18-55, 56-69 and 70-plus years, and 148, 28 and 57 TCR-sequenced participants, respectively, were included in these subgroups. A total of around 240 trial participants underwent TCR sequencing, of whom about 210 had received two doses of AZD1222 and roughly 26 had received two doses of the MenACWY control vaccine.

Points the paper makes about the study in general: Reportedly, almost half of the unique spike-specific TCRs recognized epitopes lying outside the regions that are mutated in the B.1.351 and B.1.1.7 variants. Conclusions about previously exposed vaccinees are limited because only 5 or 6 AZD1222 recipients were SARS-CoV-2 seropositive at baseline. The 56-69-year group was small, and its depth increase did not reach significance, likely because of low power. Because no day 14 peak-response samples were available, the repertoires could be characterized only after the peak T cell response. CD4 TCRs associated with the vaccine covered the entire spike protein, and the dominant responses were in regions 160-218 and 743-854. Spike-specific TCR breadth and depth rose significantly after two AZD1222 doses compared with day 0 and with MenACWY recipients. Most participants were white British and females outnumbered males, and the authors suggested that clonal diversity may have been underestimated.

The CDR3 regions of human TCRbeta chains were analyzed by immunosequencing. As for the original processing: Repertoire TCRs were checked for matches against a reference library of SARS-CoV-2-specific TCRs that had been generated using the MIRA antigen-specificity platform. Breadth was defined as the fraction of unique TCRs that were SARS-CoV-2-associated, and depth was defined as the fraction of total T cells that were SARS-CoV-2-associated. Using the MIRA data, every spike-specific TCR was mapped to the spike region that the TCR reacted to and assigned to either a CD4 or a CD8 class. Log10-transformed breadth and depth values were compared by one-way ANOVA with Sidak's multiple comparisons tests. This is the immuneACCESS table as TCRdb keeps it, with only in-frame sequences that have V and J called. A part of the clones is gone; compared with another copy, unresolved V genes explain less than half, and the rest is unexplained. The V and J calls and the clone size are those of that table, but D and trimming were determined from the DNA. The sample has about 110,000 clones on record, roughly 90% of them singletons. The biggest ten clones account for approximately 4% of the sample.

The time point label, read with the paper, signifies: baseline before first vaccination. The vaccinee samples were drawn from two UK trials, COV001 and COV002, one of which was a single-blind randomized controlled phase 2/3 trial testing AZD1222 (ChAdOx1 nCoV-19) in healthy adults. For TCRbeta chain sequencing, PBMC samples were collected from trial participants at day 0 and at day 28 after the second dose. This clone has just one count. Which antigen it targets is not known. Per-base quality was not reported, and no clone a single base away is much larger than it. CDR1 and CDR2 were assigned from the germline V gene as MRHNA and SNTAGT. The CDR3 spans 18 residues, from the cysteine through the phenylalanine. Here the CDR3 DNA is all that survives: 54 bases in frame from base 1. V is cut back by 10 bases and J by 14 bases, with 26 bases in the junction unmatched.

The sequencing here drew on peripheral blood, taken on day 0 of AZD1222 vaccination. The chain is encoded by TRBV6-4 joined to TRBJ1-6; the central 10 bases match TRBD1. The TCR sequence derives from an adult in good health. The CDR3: CANTYRDRGTVGSSALHF. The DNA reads TGTGCCAACACGTACCGGGACAGGGGCACTGTGGGGAGTTCGGCCCTCCACTTT.